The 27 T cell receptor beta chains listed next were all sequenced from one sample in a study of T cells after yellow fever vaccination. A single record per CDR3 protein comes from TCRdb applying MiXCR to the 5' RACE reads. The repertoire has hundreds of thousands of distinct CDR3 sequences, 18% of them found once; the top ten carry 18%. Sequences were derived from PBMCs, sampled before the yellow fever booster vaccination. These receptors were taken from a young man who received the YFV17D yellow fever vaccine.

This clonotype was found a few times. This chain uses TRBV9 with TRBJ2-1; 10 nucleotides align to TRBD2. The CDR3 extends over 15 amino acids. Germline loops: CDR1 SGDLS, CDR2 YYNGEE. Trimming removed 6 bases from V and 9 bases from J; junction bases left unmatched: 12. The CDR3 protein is CASTWGASGGGEQFF. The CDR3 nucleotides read TGTGCCAGCACCTGGGGGGCTAGCGGGGGAGGTGAGCAGTTCTTC.

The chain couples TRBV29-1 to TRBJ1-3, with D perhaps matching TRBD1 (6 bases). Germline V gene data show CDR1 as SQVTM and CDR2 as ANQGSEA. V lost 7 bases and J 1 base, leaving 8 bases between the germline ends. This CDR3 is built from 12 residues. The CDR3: CSGGTSGNTIYF. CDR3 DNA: TGCAGCGGCGGGACATCTGGAAACACCATATATTTT.

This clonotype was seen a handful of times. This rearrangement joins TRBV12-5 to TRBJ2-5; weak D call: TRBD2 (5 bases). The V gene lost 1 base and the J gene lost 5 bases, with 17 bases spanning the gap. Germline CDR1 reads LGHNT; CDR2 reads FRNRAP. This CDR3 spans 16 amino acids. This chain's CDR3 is CASGLGPAAWWETQYF. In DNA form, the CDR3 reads TGTGCTAGTGGTTTGGGGCCAGCGGCCTGGTGGGAGACCCAGTACTTC.

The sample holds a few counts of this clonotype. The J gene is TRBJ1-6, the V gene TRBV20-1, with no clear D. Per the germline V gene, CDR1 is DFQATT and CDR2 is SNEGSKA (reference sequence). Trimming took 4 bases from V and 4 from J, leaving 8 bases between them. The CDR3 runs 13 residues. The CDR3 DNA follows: TGCAGTGCTATATACAGTTATAATTCACCCCTCCACTTT. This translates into CSAIYSYNSPLHF.

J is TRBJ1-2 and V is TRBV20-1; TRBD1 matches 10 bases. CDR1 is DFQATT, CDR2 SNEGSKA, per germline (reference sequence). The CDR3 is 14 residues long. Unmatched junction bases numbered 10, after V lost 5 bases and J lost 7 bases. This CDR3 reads CSAEGDRGKGGYTF. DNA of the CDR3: TGCAGTGCTGAAGGGGACAGGGGAAAGGGTGGCTACACCTTC.

The CDR3 nucleotides read TGCAGTGCTAGACCCGGGGGGGGAAGGGGCCAGTACTTC. This encodes CSARPGGGRGQYF. The chain carries TRBV20-1 and TRBJ2-4, with 8 bases matching TRBD2. The V gene end was trimmed by 2 bases and the J gene end by 13 bases; junction bases not matched to a gene: 10. CDR3 length: 13 amino acids. Germline lookup yields CDR1 DFQATT and CDR2 SNEGSKA (reference sequence).

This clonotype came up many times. For the CDR3, the DNA is TGTGCCAGCAGGCCTAGCGGGGGGGCCATTTGGAATGAGCAGTTCTTC. It yields the protein CASRPSGGAIWNEQFF. J is TRBJ2-1 and V is TRBV12-3 or TRBV12-4; 12 positions match TRBD2. With 6 bases clipped from V and 7 bases from J, the junction kept 10 bases outside the gene matches. CDR3 length: 16 amino acids.

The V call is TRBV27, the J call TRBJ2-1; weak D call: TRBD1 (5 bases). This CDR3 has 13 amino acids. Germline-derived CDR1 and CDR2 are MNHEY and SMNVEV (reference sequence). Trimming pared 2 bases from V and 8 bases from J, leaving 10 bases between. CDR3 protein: CASSLPDSHEQFF. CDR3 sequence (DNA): TGTGCCAGCAGTTTACCAGACAGTCATGAGCAGTTCTTC.

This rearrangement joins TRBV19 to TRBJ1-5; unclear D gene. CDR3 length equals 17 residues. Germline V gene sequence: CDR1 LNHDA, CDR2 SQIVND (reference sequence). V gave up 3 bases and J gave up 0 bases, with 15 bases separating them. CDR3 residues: CASSIYSGGNSNQPQHF. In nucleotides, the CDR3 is TGTGCCAGTAGTATTTATTCGGGAGGGAATAGCAATCAGCCCCAGCATTTT.

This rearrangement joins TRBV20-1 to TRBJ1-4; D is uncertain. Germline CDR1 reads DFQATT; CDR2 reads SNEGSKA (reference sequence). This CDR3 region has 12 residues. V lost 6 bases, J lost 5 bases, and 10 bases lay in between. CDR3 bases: TGCAGTGCCGCGGACTGGAATGAAAAACTGTTTTTT. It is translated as CSAADWNEKLFF.

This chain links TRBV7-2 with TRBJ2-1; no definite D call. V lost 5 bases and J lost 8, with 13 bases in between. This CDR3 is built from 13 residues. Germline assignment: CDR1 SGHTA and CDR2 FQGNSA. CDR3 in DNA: TGTGCCAGCAGCCCCCGGCGAGACGATGAGCAGTTCTTC. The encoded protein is CASSPRRDDEQFF.

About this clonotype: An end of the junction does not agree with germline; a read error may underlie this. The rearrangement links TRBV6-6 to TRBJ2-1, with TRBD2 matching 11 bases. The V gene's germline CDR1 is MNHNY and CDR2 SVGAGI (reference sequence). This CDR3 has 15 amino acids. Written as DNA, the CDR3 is TGTGCCAGCAGTACCTTAGCGGGGGGGCCGGATGAGCAGTTCTTT. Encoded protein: CASSTLAGGPDEQFF.

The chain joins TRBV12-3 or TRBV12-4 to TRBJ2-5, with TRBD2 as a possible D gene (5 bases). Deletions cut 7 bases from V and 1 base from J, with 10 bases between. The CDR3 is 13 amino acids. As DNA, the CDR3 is TGTGCCAGCACCTCGAGGGTCCAAGAGACCCAGTACTTC. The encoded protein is CASTSRVQETQYF.

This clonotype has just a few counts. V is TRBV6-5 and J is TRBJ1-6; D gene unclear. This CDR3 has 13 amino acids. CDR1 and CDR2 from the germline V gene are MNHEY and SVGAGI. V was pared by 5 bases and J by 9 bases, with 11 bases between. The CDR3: CASSPQNGSPLHF. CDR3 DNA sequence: TGTGCCAGCAGTCCCCAGAATGGTTCACCCCTCCACTTT.

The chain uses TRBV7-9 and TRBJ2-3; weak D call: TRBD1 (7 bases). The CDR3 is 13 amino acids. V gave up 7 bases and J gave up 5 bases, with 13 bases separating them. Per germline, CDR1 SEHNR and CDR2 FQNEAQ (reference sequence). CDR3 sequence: CASMEGAGDTQYF. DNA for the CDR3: TGTGCCAGCATGGAGGGGGCCGGAGATACGCAGTATTTT.

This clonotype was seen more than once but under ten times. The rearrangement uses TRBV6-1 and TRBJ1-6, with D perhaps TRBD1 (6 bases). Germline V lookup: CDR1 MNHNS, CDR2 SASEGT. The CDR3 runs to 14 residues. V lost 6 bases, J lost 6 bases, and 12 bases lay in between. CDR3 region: CASRNRVGNSPLHF. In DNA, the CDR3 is TGTGCCAGCAGAAACAGGGTCGGTAATTCACCCCTCCACTTT.

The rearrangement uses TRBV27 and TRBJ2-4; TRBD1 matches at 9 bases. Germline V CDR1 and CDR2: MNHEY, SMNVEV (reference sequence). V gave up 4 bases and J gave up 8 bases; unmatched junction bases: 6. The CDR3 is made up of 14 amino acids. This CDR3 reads CASSSRDRAYIQYF. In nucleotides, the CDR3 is TGTGCCAGCAGTTCCCGGGACAGGGCGTACATTCAGTACTTC.

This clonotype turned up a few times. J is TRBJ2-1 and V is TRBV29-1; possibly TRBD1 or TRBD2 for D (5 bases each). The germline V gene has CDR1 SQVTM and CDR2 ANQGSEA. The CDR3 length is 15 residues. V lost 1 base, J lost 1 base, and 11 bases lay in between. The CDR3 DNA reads TGCAGCGTTGAAGGGGGGAAAGGATCCTACAATGAGCAGTTCTTC. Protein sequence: CSVEGGKGSYNEQFF.

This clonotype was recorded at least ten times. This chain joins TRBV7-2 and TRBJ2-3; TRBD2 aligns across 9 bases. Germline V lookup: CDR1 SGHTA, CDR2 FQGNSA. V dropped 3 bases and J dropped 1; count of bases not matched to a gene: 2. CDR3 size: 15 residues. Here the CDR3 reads CASSFSGGGTDTQYF. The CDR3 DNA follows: TGTGCCAGCAGCTTTAGCGGGGGTGGCACAGATACGCAGTATTTT.

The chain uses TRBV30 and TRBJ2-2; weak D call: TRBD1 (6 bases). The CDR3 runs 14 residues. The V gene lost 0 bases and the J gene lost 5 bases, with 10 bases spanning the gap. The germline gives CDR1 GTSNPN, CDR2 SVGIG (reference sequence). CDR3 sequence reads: CAWSVDSRTGELFF. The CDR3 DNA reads TGTGCCTGGAGTGTGGACAGCCGAACCGGGGAGCTGTTTTTT. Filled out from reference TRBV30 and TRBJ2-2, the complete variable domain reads SQTIHQWPATLVQPVGSPLSLECTVEGTSNPNLYWYRQAAGRGLQLLFYSVGIGQISSEVPQNLSASRPQDRQFILSSKKLLLSDSGFYLCAWSVDSRTGELFFGEGSRLTVL.

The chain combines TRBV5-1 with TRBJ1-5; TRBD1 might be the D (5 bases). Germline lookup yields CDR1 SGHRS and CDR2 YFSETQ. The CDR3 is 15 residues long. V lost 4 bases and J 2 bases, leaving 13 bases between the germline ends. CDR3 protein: CASSPGTEGNQPQHF. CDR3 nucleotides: TGCGCCAGCAGCCCCGGGACCGAGGGCAATCAGCCCCAGCATTTT. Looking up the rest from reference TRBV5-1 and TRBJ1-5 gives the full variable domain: KAGVTQTPRYLIKTRGQQVTLSCSPISGHRSVSWYQQTPGQGLQFLFEYFSETQRNKGNFPGRFSGRQFSNSRSEMNVSTLELGDSALYLCASSPGTEGNQPQHFGDGTRLSIL.

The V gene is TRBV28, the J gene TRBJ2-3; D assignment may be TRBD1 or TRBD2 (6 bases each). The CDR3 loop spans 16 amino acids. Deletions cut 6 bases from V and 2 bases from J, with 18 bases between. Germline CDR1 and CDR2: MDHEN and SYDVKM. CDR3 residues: CASSSLGGTYTDTQYF. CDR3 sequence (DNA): TGTGCCAGCAGCAGCCTAGGGGGGACCTACACAGATACGCAGTATTTT.

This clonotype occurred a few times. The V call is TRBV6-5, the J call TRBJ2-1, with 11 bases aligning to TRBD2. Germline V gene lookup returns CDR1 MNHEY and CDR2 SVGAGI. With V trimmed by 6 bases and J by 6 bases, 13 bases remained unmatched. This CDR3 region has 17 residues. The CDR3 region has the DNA TGTGCCAGCAGGGGGCTAGCGGGGGGTTCGGCGGGCAATGAGCAGTTCTTC. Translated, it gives CASRGLAGGSAGNEQFF.

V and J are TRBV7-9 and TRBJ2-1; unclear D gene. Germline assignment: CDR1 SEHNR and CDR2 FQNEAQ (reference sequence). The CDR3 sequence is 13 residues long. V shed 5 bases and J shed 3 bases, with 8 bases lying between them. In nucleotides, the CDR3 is TGTGCCAGCAGCCAAGACAACTACAATGAGCAGTTCTTC. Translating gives CASSQDNYNEQFF.

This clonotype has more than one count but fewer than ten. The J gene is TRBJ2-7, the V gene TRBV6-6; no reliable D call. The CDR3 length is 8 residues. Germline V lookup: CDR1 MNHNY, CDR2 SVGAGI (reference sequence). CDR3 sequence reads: CASRHPKV. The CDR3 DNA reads TGTGCCAGCAGACATCCCAAAGTC.

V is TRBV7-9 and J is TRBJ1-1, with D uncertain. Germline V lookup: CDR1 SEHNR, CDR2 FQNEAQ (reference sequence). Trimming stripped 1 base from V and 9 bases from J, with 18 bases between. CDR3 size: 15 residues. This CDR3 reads CASSLGSALGEQAFF. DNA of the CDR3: TGTGCCAGCAGCTTAGGGTCGGCCCTGGGAGAGCAAGCTTTCTTT.

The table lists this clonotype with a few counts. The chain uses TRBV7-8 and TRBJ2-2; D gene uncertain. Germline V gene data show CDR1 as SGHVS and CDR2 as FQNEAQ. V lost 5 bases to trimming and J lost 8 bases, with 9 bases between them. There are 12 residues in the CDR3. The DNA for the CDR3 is TGTGCCAGCAGCGGCTACGGGGGGGAGCTGTTTTTT. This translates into CASSGYGGELFF.